Listed below are T cell receptor beta chains from one sample, sequenced in a study of blood T cell repertoires in COVID-19. Profiled with immunoSEQ multiplex PCR; TCRdb holds only in-frame clones, not every one. The data show 150,000 or so clones, 88% seen once. The specimen sequenced was PBMCs or T cells enriched from blood (not recorded which). Receptors were obtained from a woman aged 50 to 65 who had recovered from COVID-19. CDR3s include the opening cysteine and the closing phenylalanine or tryptophan. A D gene is named only where the DNA matches it firmly. Not all rows give a size; the values are once, few, many and, for expanded clones, a class.

TRBV15	NA	TRBJ2-5	TRBD1	TGTGCCACCAGCGTTACACCGACAGGGAGTGAGACCCAGTACTTC	CATSVTPTGSETQYF
TRBV12-5	once	TRBJ1-6	NA	TGTGCTAGTGGTTTGGACGGGCCGGGTGGAGGTTATCATTCACCCCTCCACTTT	CASGLDGPGGGYHSPLHF
TRBV4-3	NA	TRBJ2-5	TRBD2	TGCGCCAGCAGCCAAGATAGCCTAGCGGCGGGGGAGACCCAGTACTTC	CASSQDSLAAGETQYF
TRBV19	NA	TRBJ1-2	TRBD1	TGTGCCAGTAGTTTCGGGACAGGGGTTGGCTACACCTTC	CASSFGTGVGYTF
TRBV9	NA	TRBJ2-7	TRBD1	TGTGCCAGCAGCCCGAATTCCCCGGGACAGGGCCACGAGCAGTACTTC	CASSPNSPGQGHEQYF
TRBV24-1	NA	TRBJ2-5	TRBD1	TGTGCCACCAGTGATTTACAGGGGGCGCGGGGAGAGACCCAGTACTTC	CATSDLQGARGETQYF
TRBV5-6	NA	TRBJ2-7	TRBD1	TGTGCCAGCAGCTTCCCAGACAGGGTAATCCACGAGCAGTACTTC	CASSFPDRVIHEQYF
TRBV9	NA	TRBJ2-1	NA	TGTGCCAGCAGCTCAACAGGGAGTTACAATGAGCAGTTCTTC	CASSSTGSYNEQFF
TRBV19	once	TRBJ2-7	TRBD1	TGTGCCAGTAGTGCCGGGACAGGGAGTAGGGGGGAGCAGTACTTC	CASSAGTGSRGEQYF
TRBV7-3	NA	TRBJ1-4	TRBD1	TGTGCCAGCAGCTTAGGGACAGGGAACGGCGAAAAACTGTTTTTT	CASSLGTGNGEKLFF
TRBV4-2	NA	TRBJ2-7	NA	TGTGCCAGCAGCCCAGGATGGGAGCAGTACTTC	CASSPGWEQYF
TRBV3-1/TRBV3-2	once	TRBJ2-1	TRBD2	TGTGCCAGCAGCCAGATGGGGACTACGCCAATAGGGCAGTTCTTC	CASSQMGTTPIGQFF
TRBV19	NA	TRBJ2-1	TRBD2	TGTGCCAGTAGTACCCTAGCGGGGGGGCCTAATGAGCAGTTCTTC	CASSTLAGGPNEQFF
TRBV7-2	NA	TRBJ2-1	TRBD2	TGTGCCAGCAGCCCGATCTTTGGTGCGGGGGGAATGAATGAGCAGTTCTTC	CASSPIFGAGGMNEQFF
TRBV6-2/TRBV6-3	NA	TRBJ2-5	TRBD2	TGTGCCAGCAGTTACACCTCCGGGACTAGCGGGGTACAAGAGACCCAGTACTTC	CASSYTSGTSGVQETQYF
TRBV9	NA	TRBJ2-2	NA	TGTGCCAGCAGCGTAGGTCACCAGATAACCGGGGAGCTGTTTTTT	CASSVGHQITGELFF
TRBV5-6	NA	TRBJ1-5	TRBD1	TGTGCCAGCAGCCGGGGGACAGGGCAGTATCAGCCCCAGCATTTT	CASSRGTGQYQPQHF
TRBV14	NA	TRBJ2-5	TRBD2	TGTGCCAGCAGCCCTCAGAGGACTAGCGGGGGCCAGGGGACCCAGTACTTC	CASSPQRTSGGQGTQYF
TRBV7-2	NA	TRBJ2-7	TRBD2	TGTGCCAGTGAAGACGGGGGGGAGCAGTACTTC	CASEDGGEQYF
TRBV6-2/TRBV6-3	once	TRBJ2-7	NA	TGTGCCAGCAGTCAAAATGACTGGCCCTACGAGCAGTACTTC	CASSQNDWPYEQYF
TRBV25-1	NA	TRBJ2-7	NA	TGTGCCAGCAGTGGAGGGGGTGGCGAGCAGTACTTC	CASSGGGGEQYF
TRBV7-8	NA	TRBJ1-6	TRBD1	TGTGCCAGCAGCCCAAAGACAGGGGGCGGTTCACCCCTCCACTTT	CASSPKTGGGSPLHF
TRBV4-2	NA	TRBJ2-1	NA	TGTGCCAGCAGCCAAGAAGGCCCAGCGGTGGGCGATGAGCAGTTCTTC	CASSQEGPAVGDEQFF
TRBV4-3	NA	TRBJ1-4	TRBD1	TGCGCCAGCAGTCGGACAGGGGGCGAAGAAGTGACTAATGAAAAACTGTTTTTT	CASSRTGGEEVTNEKLFF
TRBV1	NA	TRBJ2-5	NA	TGCACCAGCCGCAGCTCTTCGGGGGGGCAAGAGACCCAGTACTTC	CTSRSSSGGQETQYF
TRBV7-9	NA	TRBJ2-5	NA	TGTGCCAGCAGCTCCCAGGGGAACCAAGAGACCCAGTACTTC	CASSSQGNQETQYF
TRBV12-3/TRBV12-4	NA	TRBJ2-1	TRBD1	TGTGCCAGCAGGGACAGGGGGGGTGAGCAGTTCTTC	CASRDRGGEQFF
TRBV15	NA	TRBJ2-3	TRBD2	TGTGCCACCAGCAGATCGGTGGGACTAGCGGGGGGCACAGATACGCAGTATTTT	CATSRSVGLAGGTDTQYF